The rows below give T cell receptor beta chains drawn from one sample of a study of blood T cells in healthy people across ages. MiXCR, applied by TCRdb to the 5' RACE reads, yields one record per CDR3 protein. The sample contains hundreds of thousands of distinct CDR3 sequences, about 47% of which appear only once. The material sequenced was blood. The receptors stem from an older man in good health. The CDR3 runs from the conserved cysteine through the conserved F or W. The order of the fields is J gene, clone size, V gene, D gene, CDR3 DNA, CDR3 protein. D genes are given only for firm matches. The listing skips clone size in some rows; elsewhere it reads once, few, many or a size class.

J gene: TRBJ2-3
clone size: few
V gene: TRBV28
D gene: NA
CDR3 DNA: TGTGCCAGCAGTCGAACGAAGGGAAGAACAGATACGCAGTATTTT
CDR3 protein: CASSRTKGRTDTQYF

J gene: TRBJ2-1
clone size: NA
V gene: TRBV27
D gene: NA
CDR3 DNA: TGTGCCAGCAGTTTATTGGGCGGGCCTGAGCAGTTCTTC
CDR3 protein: CASSLLGGPEQFF

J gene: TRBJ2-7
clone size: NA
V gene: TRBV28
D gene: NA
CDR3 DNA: TGTGCCAGCAGTTCCAAGGCCTTACGAAGCGAGCAGTACTTC
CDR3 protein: CASSSKALRSEQYF

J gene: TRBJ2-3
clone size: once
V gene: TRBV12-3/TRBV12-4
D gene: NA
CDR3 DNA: TGTGCCAGCAGTCGCAATGGCAGAGTGACAACGGATACGCAGTATTTT
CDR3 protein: CASSRNGRVTTDTQYF

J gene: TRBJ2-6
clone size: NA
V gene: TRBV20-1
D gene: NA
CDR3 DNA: TGCAGTGCTAGCGAAGGGGCTGGGGCCAACGTCCTGACTTTC
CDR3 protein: CSASEGAGANVLTF

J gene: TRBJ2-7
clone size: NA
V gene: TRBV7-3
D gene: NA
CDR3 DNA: TGTGCCAGCAGCTTAATTCCTCTGCGCCCTTCTACCCACGAGCAGTACTTC
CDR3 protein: CASSLIPLRPSTHEQYF

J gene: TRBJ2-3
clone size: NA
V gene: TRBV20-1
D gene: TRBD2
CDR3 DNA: TGCAGTGCTAGAGTAGCGGGGGCAGATACGCAGTATTTT
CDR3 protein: CSARVAGADTQYF

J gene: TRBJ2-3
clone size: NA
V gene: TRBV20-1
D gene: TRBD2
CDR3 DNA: TGCAGTGCTAGGTGGCGGGAGGGTTCAGATACGCAGTATTTT
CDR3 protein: CSARWREGSDTQYF

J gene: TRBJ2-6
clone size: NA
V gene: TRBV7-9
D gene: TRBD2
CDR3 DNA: TGTGCCAGCAGCCCTGGACTAGCCCGGATTCCCGGGGCCAACGTCCTGACTTTC
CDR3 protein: CASSPGLARIPGANVLTF

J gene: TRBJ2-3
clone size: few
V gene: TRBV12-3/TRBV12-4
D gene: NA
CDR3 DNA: TGTGCCAGCAGTTTAATCAGGGGAGGGCCAGATACGCAGTATTTT
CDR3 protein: CASSLIRGGPDTQYF

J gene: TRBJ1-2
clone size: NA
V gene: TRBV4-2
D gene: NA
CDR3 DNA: TGTGCCAGCAGCCAAGATCGGGGCAACTATGGCTACACCTTC
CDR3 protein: CASSQDRGNYGYTF

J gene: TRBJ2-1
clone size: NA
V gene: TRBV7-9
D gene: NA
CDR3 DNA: TGTGCCAGCAGCCCCCCCTATTCCTACAATGAGCAGTTCTTC
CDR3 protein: CASSPPYSYNEQFF

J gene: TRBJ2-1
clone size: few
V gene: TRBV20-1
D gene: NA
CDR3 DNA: TGCAGCGGGAATAAGGAGGGCGATATCTACAATGAGCAGTTCTTC
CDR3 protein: CSGNKEGDIYNEQFF

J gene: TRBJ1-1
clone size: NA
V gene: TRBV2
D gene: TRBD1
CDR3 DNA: TGTGCCAGCAGGTCGGACAGGGGGCCGAACACCGAAGCTTTCTTT
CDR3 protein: CASRSDRGPNTEAFF

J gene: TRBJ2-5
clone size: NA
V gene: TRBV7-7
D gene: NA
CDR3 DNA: TGTGCTAGCAGCTTAGCCCGGGACACCCAAGAGACCCAGTACTTC
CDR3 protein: CASSLARDTQETQYF

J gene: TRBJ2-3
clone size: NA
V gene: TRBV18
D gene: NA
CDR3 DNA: TGTGCCAGCTCACCACCGACTAGAGATACGCAGTATTTT
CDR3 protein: CASSPPTRDTQYF

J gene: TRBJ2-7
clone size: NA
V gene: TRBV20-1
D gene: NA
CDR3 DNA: TGCAGTGCTGAACCAGCAATGATATCCTACGAGCAGTACTTC
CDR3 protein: CSAEPAMISYEQYF

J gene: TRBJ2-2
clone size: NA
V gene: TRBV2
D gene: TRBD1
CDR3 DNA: TGTGCCAGCACTTTATACAGGGGTGGAACCGGGGAGCTGTTTTTT
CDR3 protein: CASTLYRGGTGELFF

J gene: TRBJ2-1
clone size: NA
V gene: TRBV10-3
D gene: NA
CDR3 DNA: TGTGCCATCAGTGGCAGTTCCAATGAGCAGTTCTTC
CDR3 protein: CAISGSSNEQFF

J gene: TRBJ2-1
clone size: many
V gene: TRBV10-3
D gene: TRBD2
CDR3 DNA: TGTGCCATCAGTGAGCTCAGCGGGATTGAGCAGTTCTTC
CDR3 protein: CAISELSGIEQFF

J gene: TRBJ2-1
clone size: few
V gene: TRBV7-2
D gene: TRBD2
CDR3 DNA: TGTGCCAGCAGCTTAAGGATTCGGCCTAGCGGGAACTCCTACAATGAGCAGTTCTTC
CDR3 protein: CASSLRIRPSGNSYNEQFF

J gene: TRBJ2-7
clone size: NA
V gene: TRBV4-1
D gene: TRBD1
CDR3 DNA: TGCGCCAGCAGGGGGACAGGGGCCTACGAGCAGTACTTC
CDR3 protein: CASRGTGAYEQYF

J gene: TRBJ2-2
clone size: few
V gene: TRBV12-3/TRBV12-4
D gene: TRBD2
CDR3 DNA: TGTGGTCAACTTCGGGGGGCGAACACCGGGGAGCTGTTTTTT
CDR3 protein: CGQLRGANTGELFF

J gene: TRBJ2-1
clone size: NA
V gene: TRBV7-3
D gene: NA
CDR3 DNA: TGTGCCAGCAGCTTACTTGGGGCGGTAGGGGAGGAGCAGTTCTTC
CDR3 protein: CASSLLGAVGEEQFF

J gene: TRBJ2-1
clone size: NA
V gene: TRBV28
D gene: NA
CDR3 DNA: TGTGCCAGCAGTTCCCTGGGGACTGACAGCTCCTACAATGAGCAGTTCTTC
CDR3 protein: CASSSLGTDSSYNEQFF

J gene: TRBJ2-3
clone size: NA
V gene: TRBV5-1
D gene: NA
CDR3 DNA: TGCGCCAGCAGCTTGTCGGAGCCCACAGATACGCAGTATTTT
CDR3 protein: CASSLSEPTDTQYF

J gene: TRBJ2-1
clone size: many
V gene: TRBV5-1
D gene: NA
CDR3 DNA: TGCGCCAGCAGCTTGGCAGACAACTCCTACAATGAGCAGTTCTTC
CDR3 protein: CASSLADNSYNEQFF

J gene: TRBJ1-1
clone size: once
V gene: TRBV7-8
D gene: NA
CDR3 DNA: TGTGCCAGCAGCTTAACAGGGTTGGTCACTGAAGCTTTCTTT
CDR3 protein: CASSLTGLVTEAFF

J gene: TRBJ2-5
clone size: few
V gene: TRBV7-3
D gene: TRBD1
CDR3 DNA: TGTGCCAGCAGCAGTACAGGGGGCACTTCAGAGACCCAGTACTTC
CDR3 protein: CASSSTGGTSETQYF

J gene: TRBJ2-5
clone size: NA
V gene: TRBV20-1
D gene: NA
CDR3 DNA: TGCAGTGCCACTTTCGCGGGGCAAGAGACCCAGTACTTC
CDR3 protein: CSATFAGQETQYF

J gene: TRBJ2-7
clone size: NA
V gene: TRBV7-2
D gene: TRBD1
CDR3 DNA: TGTGCCAGCAGCCCATACGGACAGGGGGCCCACGAGCAGTACTTC
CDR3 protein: CASSPYGQGAHEQYF

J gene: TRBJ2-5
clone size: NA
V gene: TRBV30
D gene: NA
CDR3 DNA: TGTGCCTGGAGTGTATCCCGGGAGGAGACCCAGTACTTC
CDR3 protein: CAWSVSREETQYF

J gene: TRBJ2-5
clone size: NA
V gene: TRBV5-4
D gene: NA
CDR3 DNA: TGTGCCAGCAGCTTGGACAGTAACCGAGAGACCCAGTACTTC
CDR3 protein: CASSLDSNRETQYF

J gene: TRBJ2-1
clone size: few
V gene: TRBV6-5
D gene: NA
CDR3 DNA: TGTGCCAGCAGTTACGGCGGCCATGAGCAGTTCTTC
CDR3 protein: CASSYGGHEQFF

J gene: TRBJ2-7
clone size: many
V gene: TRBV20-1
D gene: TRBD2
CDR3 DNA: TGCAGTGCTAGTGGCCCCGCACAAGCGGGAGTCAGGGAGCAGTACTTC
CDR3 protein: CSASGPAQAGVREQYF

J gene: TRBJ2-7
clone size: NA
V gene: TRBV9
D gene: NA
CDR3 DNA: TGTGCCAGCAGCGTAGCGGCCAGCGGGTCCCCCTACGAGCAGTACTTC
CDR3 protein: CASSVAASGSPYEQYF

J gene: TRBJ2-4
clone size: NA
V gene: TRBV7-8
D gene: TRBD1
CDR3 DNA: TGTGCCAGCAGCTTAGGGAGGGGACAGGGAAACAAAAACATTCAGTACTTC
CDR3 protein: CASSLGRGQGNKNIQYF

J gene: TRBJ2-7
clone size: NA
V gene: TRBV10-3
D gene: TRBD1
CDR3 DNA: TGTGCCACCCGTATGGGACAGGGTTCTTACGAGCAGTACTTC
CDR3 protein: CATRMGQGSYEQYF

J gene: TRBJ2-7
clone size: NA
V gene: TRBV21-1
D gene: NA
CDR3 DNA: TGTGCCAGCAGCAAAGGGGAAGAGAAATCTAGCGGGAGACGGTACGAGCAGTACTTC
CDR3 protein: CASSKGEEKSSGRRYEQYF

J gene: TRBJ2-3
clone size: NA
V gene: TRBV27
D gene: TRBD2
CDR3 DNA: TGTGCCAGCAGTTCCAGACTAGCCTACACAGATACGCAGTATTTT
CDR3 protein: CASSSRLAYTDTQYF

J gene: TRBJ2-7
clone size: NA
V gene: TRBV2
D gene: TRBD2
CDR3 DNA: TGTGCCAGCAGTTATCTTACTAGCGGGTCCTTCTCCTACGAGCAGTACTTC
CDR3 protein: CASSYLTSGSFSYEQYF

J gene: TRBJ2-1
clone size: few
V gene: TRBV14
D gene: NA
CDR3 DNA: TGTGCCAGCAGCCAAAGAGGGGCCCTCTACAATGAGCAGTTCTTC
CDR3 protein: CASSQRGALYNEQFF

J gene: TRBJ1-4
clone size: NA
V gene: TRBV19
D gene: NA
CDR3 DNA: TGCGCCAGTAACTCTGCAACTAATGAAAAACTGTTTTTT
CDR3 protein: CASNSATNEKLFF

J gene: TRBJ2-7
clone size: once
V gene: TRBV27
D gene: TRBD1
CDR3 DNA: TGTGCCAGCAGTAGAGCCCGGGACAGGGTCTACGAGCAGTACTTC
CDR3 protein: CASSRARDRVYEQYF

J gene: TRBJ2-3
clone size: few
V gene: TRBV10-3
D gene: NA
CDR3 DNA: TGTGCCATCAGTGAAGGGGGGAGGGCCTCAGAAGATACGCAGTATTTT
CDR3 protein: CAISEGGRASEDTQYF

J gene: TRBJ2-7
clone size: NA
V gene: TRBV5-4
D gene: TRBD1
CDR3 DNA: TGTGCCAGCAGCTTGGGAGGGACAGGGTCAGACGAGCAGTACTTC
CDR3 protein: CASSLGGTGSDEQYF

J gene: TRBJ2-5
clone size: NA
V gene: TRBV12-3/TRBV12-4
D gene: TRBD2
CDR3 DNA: TGTGCCAGCAGCTCCACTAGCGGGAGGGGGGGAGAGACCCAGTACTTC
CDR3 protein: CASSSTSGRGGETQYF

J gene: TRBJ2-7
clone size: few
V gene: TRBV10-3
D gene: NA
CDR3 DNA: TGTGCCATCAGTCCCGGGACTCTCGCGAGCTCCTACGAGCAGTACTTC
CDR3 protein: CAISPGTLASSYEQYF

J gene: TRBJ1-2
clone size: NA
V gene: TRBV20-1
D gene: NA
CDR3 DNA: TGCAGTGCTAGATATCAGGGGAACTATGGCTACACCTTC
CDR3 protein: CSARYQGNYGYTF

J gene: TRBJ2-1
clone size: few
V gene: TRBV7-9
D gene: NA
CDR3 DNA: TGTGCCAGCAGCTTAGACGGGTCGGAGCAGTTCTTC
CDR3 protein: CASSLDGSEQFF

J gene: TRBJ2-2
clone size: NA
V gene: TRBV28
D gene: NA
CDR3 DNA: TGTGCCACCCTCGCGGCCGGGGAGCTGTTTTTT
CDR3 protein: CATLAAGELFF

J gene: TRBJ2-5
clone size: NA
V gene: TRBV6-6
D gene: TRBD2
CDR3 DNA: TGTGCCAGCAGCCCCTCTAGCGGGAGTTCGGAGACCCAGTACTTC
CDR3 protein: CASSPSSGSSETQYF

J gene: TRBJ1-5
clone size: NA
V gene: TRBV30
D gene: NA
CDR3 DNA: TGTGCCTGGAGTGCTAGTACGCCTAATCAGCCCCAGCATTTT
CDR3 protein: CAWSASTPNQPQHF

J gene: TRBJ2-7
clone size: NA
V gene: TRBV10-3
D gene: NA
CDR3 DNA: TGTGCCATCAGTGAAGGGGGGGAACGCGAGCAGTACTTC
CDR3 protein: CAISEGGEREQYF

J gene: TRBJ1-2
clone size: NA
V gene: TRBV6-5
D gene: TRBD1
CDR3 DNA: TGTGCCAGCAGTTCAGCCGCCGGGACAGGGTTTGGCGGCTACACCTTC
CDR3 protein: CASSSAAGTGFGGYTF

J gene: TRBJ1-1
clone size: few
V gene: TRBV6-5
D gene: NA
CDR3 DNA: TGTGCCAGCAGGAAAGGGCGTAGGAACACTGAAGCTTTCTTT
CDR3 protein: CASRKGRRNTEAFF

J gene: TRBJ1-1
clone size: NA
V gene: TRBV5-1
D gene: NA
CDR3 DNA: TGCGCCAGCAGCTTGGACGGCGGGACCACTGGAGCTTTCTTT
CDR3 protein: CASSLDGGTTGAFF

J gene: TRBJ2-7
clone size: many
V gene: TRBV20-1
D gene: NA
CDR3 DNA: TGCAGTGCTAGTGCGACTATCCGGGATTACGAGCAGTACTTC
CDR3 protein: CSASATIRDYEQYF

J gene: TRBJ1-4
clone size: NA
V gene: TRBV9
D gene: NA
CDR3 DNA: TGTGCCAGCAGCGTACTTGGGACTTCGGCAGGCGAAAAACTGTTTTTT
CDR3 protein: CASSVLGTSAGEKLFF